The 12 T cell receptor beta chains given below trace back to one sample, sequenced in a study of T cell responses to AZD1222 COVID-19 vaccine. Assay: immunoSEQ multiplex PCR; the TCRdb copy retains only in-frame clones and omits some. The table shows roughly 180,000 clones, with approximately 90% occurring only once. This specimen consisted of peripheral blood, obtained 28 days after the second AZD1222 dose. The receptors derive from an adult who received the AZD1222 COVID-19 vaccine.

The chain carries TRBV13 and TRBJ2-7; 7 bases map to TRBD2. V trimming: 4 bases; J trimming: 0 bases; junction bases outside the gene matches: 6. Germline CDR1 and CDR2: PRHDT and FYEKMQ (reference sequence). The CDR3 consists of 15 residues. CDR3 residues: CASSSERDPSYEQYF. CDR3 DNA: TGTGCCAGCAGCTCCGAGCGGGACCCCTCCTACGAGCAGTACTTC.

The rearrangement joins TRBV5-4 to TRBJ1-2; TRBD1 might be the D (6 bases). Germline CDR1 SGHNT, CDR2 YYREEE (reference sequence). This CDR3 region has 16 residues. V lost 2 bases, J lost 7 bases, and 21 bases lay in between. The CDR3 bases are TGTGCCAGCAGCTTTGGCGGGCCTACAGGGACGGGTGGCTACACCTTC. Protein: CASSFGGPTGTGGYTF.

A note on this clone: The same CDR3 is also encoded by other DNA sequences in this sample. V and J are TRBV30 and TRBJ1-2, with TRBD1 matching 7 bases. Germline assignment: CDR1 GTSNPN and CDR2 SVGIG (reference sequence). The trim removed 4 bases at V and 2 bases at J, leaving 1 base unmatched. The CDR3 consists of 12 residues. The CDR3 here is CAWTTGNYGYTF. CDR3 DNA: TGTGCCTGGACGACAGGGAACTATGGCTACACCTTC.

On this clone: Other DNA sequences in this sample translate to the same CDR3. This sequence joins TRBV29-1 and TRBJ1-1, with 9 bases identical to TRBD1. The CDR3 is 13 residues long. Germline V gene data show CDR1 as SQVTM and CDR2 as ANQGSEA. V dropped 5 bases and J dropped 4; count of bases not matched to a gene: 5. CDR3 sequence reads: CSVRDRVGTEAFF. The CDR3 DNA reads as TGCAGCGTTCGGGACAGGGTGGGCACTGAAGCTTTCTTT. Combining the CDR3 with reference TRBV29-1 and TRBJ1-1 gives the whole variable domain SAVISQKPSRDICQRGTSLTIQCQVDSQVTMMFWYRQQPGQSLTLIATANQGSEATYESGFVIDKFPISRPNLTFSTLTVSNMSPEDSSIYLCSVRDRVGTEAFFGQGTRLTVV.

J is TRBJ2-3 and V is TRBV9; no definite D call. CDR1 SGDLS and CDR2 YYNGEE come from the germline V gene. The CDR3 has 14 amino acids. V lost 0 bases, J lost 8 bases, and 13 bases lay in between. CDR3 sequence (DNA): TGTGCCAGCAGCGTAGGAGGCACTCAGCCTACGCAGTATTTT. Translated: CASSVGGTQPTQYF.

Details on this clone: At one end, the junction sequence differs from germline, possibly due to a read error. The CDR3 DNA reads TGTGCCAGCAACCAAGAGAGGACAGATACGCAGTATTTT. The encoded protein is CASNQERTDTQYF. The chain joins TRBV4-2 to TRBJ2-3; D uncertain. Germline assignment: CDR1 LGHNA and CDR2 YNFKEQ. CDR3 length: 13 amino acids.

The chain uses TRBV12-3 or TRBV12-4 and TRBJ1-2; the D is unclear. Trimming left V 6 bases short and J 7 bases short, with 12 bases between. The CDR3 is made up of 12 amino acids. The CDR3 sequence is CASSLREGGYTF. CDR3 DNA: TGTGCCAGCAGCCTGAGGGAGGGTGGCTACACCTTC.

As DNA, the CDR3 is TGTGCCAGCAGCCGATCCAATGGACCGCGCAATCAGCCCCAGCATTTT. Protein sequence: CASSRSNGPRNQPQHF. The genes are TRBV28 and TRBJ1-5; D gene unclear. This CDR3 is 16 amino acids long. Germline lookup yields CDR1 MDHEN and CDR2 SYDVKM. V shed 6 bases and J shed 2 bases, with 17 bases lying between them.

The CDR3 here is CASSSGLLDNEQFF. Here the CDR3 DNA reads TGCGCCAGCAGCTCGGGACTGTTAGACAATGAGCAGTTCTTC. The chain links TRBV4-1 to TRBJ2-1; D is possibly TRBD2 (6 bases). Trimming shortened V by 5 bases and J by 5 bases, and 13 bases separated the two germline ends. The germline V gene encodes CDR1 MGHRA and CDR2 YSYEKL. The CDR3 sequence is 14 residues long.

The gene calls are TRBV10-1 and TRBJ1-4; D gene uncertain. CDR1 is WNHNN and CDR2 is SYGVQD in the germline V gene (reference sequence). The CDR3 spans 11 residues. V gave up 2 bases and J gave up 14 bases, with 9 bases separating them. The CDR3 reads CASSEGRTLFF. Written as DNA, the CDR3 is TGCGCCAGCAGTGAGGGCAGGACCCTGTTTTTT.

This clone has just one count. The chain couples TRBV11-2 to TRBJ2-3; D ambiguous. Trimming pared 3 bases from V and 2 bases from J, leaving 15 bases between. Looked up from germline, CDR1 is SGHAT and CDR2 is FQNNGV. The CDR3 covers 16 residues. Written as DNA, the CDR3 is TGTGCCAGCAGCTTTGTCTCCGCCGGAGCCACAGATACGCAGTATTTT. As protein: CASSFVSAGATDTQYF.

The chain combines TRBV25-1 with TRBJ2-7; TRBD2 agrees at 10 bases. Germline V gene lookup returns CDR1 MGHDK and CDR2 SYGVNS. The CDR3 covers 16 residues. V shed 6 bases and J 6 bases; nucleotides not matched to a gene: 14. The CDR3 nucleotides read TGTGCCAGCAGCCCCCCGGGCGCTAGCGGGAGTCGCGAGCAGTACTTC. Protein: CASSPPGASGSREQYF.